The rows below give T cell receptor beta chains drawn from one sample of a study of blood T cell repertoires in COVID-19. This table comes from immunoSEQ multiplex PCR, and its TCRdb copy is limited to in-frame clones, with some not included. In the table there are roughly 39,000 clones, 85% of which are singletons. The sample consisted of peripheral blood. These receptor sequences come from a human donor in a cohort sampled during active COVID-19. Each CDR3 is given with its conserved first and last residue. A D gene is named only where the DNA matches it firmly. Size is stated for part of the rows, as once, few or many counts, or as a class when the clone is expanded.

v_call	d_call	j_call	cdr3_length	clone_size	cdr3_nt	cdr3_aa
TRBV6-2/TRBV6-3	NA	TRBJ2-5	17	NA	TGTGCCAGCAGTTACGGTAATGGACAGCAACGGGTAGAGACCCAGTACTTC	CASSYGNGQQRVETQYF
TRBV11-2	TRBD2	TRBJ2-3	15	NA	TGTGCCAGCAGCCGCAGCGGGAGGAGCACAGATACGCAGTATTTT	CASSRSGRSTDTQYF
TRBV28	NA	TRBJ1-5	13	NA	TGTGCCAGCAGCCGTGGGGAGAAGCAGCCCCAGCATTTT	CASSRGEKQPQHF
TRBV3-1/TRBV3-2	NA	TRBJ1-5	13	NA	TGTGCCAGCAGCCAGGGCCTCAATCAGCCCCAGCATTTT	CASSQGLNQPQHF
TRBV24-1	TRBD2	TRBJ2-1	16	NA	TGTGCCACCAGTGACGCGGGGAGCGGGAATAACAATGAGCAGTTCTTC	CATSDAGSGNNNEQFF
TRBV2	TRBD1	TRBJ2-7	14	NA	TGTGCCAGCAAGTGGGACAGGTCTTACTACGAGCAGTACTTC	CASKWDRSYYEQYF
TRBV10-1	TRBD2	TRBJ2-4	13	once	TGCGCCAGCAGTGCTAGCGGGGTAAACATTCAGTACTTC	CASSASGVNIQYF
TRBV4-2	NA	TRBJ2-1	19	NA	TGTGCCAGCAGCCAAGATGACCCTACAGGATCACTGACTTATAATGAGCAGTTCTTC	CASSQDDPTGSLTYNEQFF
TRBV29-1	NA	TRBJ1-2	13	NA	TGCAGCGTGAATGTGGCCAGAAGTTCTGGCTACACCTTC	CSVNVARSSGYTF
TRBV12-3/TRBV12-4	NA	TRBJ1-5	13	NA	TGTGCCAGCAGTTTACGGGAAAATCAGCCCCAGCATTTT	CASSLRENQPQHF
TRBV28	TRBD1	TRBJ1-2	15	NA	TGTGCCAGCAGTTTTAAGGGGGCCGTAGACTATGGCTACACCTTC	CASSFKGAVDYGYTF
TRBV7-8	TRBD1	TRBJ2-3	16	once	TGTGCCAGCAGCGAACGGGACAGACCTAGCACAGATACGCAGTATTTT	CASSERDRPSTDTQYF
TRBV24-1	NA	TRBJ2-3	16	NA	TGTGCCACCAGTGATGCGGACAGCCGTAGCACAGATACGCAGTATTTT	CATSDADSRSTDTQYF
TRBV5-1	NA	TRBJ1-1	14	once	TGCGCCAGCAGCTTGGAGAGGGTCAACACTGAAGCTTTCTTT	CASSLERVNTEAFF
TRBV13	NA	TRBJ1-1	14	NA	TGTGCCAGCAGCTTAGGCGGCGGAGACACTGAAGCTTTCTTT	CASSLGGGDTEAFF
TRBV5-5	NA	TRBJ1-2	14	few	TGTGCCAGCAGCTTGGTGGGGGCCAACTATGGCTACACCTTC	CASSLVGANYGYTF
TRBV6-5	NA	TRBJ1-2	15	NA	TGTGCCAGCAGGCCCCAGGGGAATCCAAACTATGGCTACACCTTC	CASRPQGNPNYGYTF
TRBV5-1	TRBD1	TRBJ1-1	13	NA	TGCGCCAGCAGCCCACAGGGGGCTACTGAAGCTTTCTTT	CASSPQGATEAFF
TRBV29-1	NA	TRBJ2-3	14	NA	TGCAGCGTGGAGCAGGGGCCAAGCACAGATACGCAGTATTTT	CSVEQGPSTDTQYF
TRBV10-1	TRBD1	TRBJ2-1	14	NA	TGCGCCAGCAGTGCCTTAACAGGGGAAAATGAGCAGTTCTTC	CASSALTGENEQFF
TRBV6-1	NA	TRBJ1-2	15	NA	TGTGCCAGCAGTGAAATCGGGGGTCAGGACCTTGGCTACACCTTC	CASSEIGGQDLGYTF